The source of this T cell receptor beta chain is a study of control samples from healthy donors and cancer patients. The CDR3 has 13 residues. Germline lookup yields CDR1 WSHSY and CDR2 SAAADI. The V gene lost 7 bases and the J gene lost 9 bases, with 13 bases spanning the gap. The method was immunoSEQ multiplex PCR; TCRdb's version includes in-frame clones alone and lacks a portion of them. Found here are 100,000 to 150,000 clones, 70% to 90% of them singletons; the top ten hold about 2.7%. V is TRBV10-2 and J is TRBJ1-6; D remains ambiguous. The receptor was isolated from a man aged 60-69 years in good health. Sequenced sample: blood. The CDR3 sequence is CASNLASGSPLHF. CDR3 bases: TGCGCCAGCAATTTAGCCTCGGGTTCACCCCTCCACTTT.